Listed below are T cell receptor beta chains from one sample, sequenced in a study. TCRdb re-analysed the RT-PCR reads in MiXCR, keeping a single row per CDR3 protein. The data show about 700,000 distinct CDR3 sequences, 11% to 15% seen once. Sequenced: memory CD4+ T cells from blood. The receptors come from a female donor in good health, serving as a healthy control. Each CDR3 is given without its conserved first and last residue.

J gene: TRBJ2-7
V gene: TRBV3-1
CDR3 protein: ASSQVPRLGTDHEQY

J gene: TRBJ1-6
V gene: TRBV5-1
CDR3 protein: ASSVTRGTENSPLH

J gene: TRBJ2-3
V gene: TRBV20-1
CDR3 protein: SASRGTGGDTQY

J gene: TRBJ2-7
V gene: TRBV27
CDR3 protein: ASSLGTGPYEQY

J gene: TRBJ1-5
V gene: TRBV19
CDR3 protein: ASRLIGGVNQPQH

J gene: TRBJ2-1
V gene: TRBV20-1
CDR3 protein: SAPASGGNEQF

J gene: TRBJ2-5
V gene: TRBV2
CDR3 protein: ASSQDRAGQETQY

J gene: TRBJ2-3
V gene: TRBV7-2
CDR3 protein: ASSLSWTDTQY

J gene: TRBJ1-1
V gene: TRBV6-5
CDR3 protein: ASSYGGTGRNTEAF

J gene: TRBJ1-1
V gene: TRBV20-1
CDR3 protein: SAARGGNTEAF

J gene: TRBJ2-1
V gene: TRBV2
CDR3 protein: ASSDLVGDTQF

J gene: TRBJ2-5
V gene: TRBV7-8
CDR3 protein: ASSFLIAGAHGTQY

J gene: TRBJ1-1
V gene: TRBV7-2
CDR3 protein: ASSRSASSSEAF

J gene: TRBJ2-2
V gene: TRBV20-1
CDR3 protein: SATGETNTGELF

J gene: TRBJ2-6
V gene: TRBV6-2/TRBV6-3
CDR3 protein: ASKRAGANVLT

J gene: TRBJ2-1
V gene: TRBV6-1
CDR3 protein: ASSERASGKYNEQF

J gene: TRBJ1-1
V gene: TRBV5-6
CDR3 protein: ASSLKGEGNTEAF

J gene: TRBJ2-7
V gene: TRBV10-2
CDR3 protein: ASSEKRVPYEQY

J gene: TRBJ2-3
V gene: TRBV12-3/TRBV12-4
CDR3 protein: ASSFLADTQY

J gene: TRBJ1-6
V gene: TRBV20-1
CDR3 protein: SARESRGHARSPLN

J gene: TRBJ2-3
V gene: TRBV18
CDR3 protein: ASSPQDQDTQY

J gene: TRBJ1-2
V gene: TRBV4-3
CDR3 protein: ASSQVSPGTGYGYT

J gene: TRBJ1-5
V gene: TRBV4-2
CDR3 protein: ASSQAVTQNSNQPQH

J gene: TRBJ2-3
V gene: TRBV20-1
CDR3 protein: SASPTSGSGDTQY

J gene: TRBJ2-7
V gene: TRBV6-5
CDR3 protein: ASSYQGTWDPYEQY

J gene: TRBJ2-7
V gene: TRBV3-1
CDR3 protein: ASSQDKGQGPRAQY

J gene: TRBJ1-1
V gene: TRBV20-1
CDR3 protein: SAVDRVMNTEAF

J gene: TRBJ2-7
V gene: TRBV7-2
CDR3 protein: ASSLLNEQY

J gene: TRBJ2-1
V gene: TRBV4-3
CDR3 protein: ASSQDGRALFNEQF